This T cell receptor (beta chain) was recovered during a study of shared clonotypes between healthy human individuals (dated by TCRdb to 2018 to 2020). In terms of the full investigation: The cohort comprised a couple of women and three men aged 18 to 49 years. To increase sequencing depth and limit assay-specific biases, TCR repertoire library preparation and sequencing were carried out by different laboratories using diverse techniques. To estimate repertoire size and how much clonotypes are shared between individuals, the study performed deep sequencing of blood TCR repertoires from 4 to 6 healthy adults. Leukapheresis yielded between about 0.85 and 9 billion PBMCs per donor. Per donor, three plates each were used for CD4 naive and CD4 memory, two for CD8 naive, and one for CD8 memory. Points the paper makes about the study in general: Because the study included only a small number of donors, the genetic and exposure-history diversity represented was limited. Clonotypes shared by all four sorted-subset donors showed higher generation probabilities than non-shared clonotypes. Even with the large sequencing depth, rarefaction of the sorted-subset datasets indicated that sequencing was incomplete. When a handful of donors were compared, the shared fraction of clonotypes was around 5.1% for naive CD4, less than 4% for naive CD8, 2% to 2.5% for memory CD4, and roughly 0.43% for memory CD8. Pairwise subsampling led to the expectation that sequencing depth would affect the degree of clonotype sharing among donors. Sampling was limited to blood, and TCR repertoires in tissue likely differ from TCR repertoires in blood. Estimated clonotype richness was generally larger for naive than for memory subsets.

Of note for this clone: Its recognized antigen is unknown. Base quality data are lacking; no much larger clone is found one base away.

CD8 naive samples were CD45RO-negative cells positively selected for CCR7, giving a CD45RA+CCR7+ population that excluded TemRA cells. Healthy HIV-negative adults with no recently reported acute infections or vaccinations were included as donors. Only Caucasian adults living in Nashville, Tennessee, USA were represented among the donors. After blood collection by leukapheresis, PBMCs were isolated using Ficoll-Histopaque density gradient centrifugation and then cryopreserved in the vapor phase of liquid nitrogen. Purity and quantity of every magnetically sorted T cell population were checked by analytical flow cytometry. Genomic DNA was isolated from each sorted fraction and quantified by UV absorbance on a Nanodrop 2000c. Using the deep immunoSEQ assay, TCR CDR3 regions were amplified from genomic DNA by multiplex PCR. Genomic DNA extracted from each cell subset was distributed evenly over all wells of several immunoSEQ 96-well plates, and each plate served as one replicate. For sorted subsets, each replicate PCR was loaded with about 200 ng genomic DNA, equivalent to roughly 30,000 T cell genomes. Purified libraries were quantified with a Qubit 3.0 fluorometer, sized on a Bioanalyzer 2100, and re-quantified with the KAPA Library Quantification kit. Every immunoSEQ 96-well plate was sequenced on a separate single-read 150-cycle Illumina NextSeq 550 flow cell. As for the original processing: Because the immunoSEQ output held only junctional sequences and lacked quality scores, the filtering could not match the filtering applied to full-length reads. Sequences were annotated with PyIR, a Python wrapper for IgBLAST v1.9, and V/J genes and CDR3 were assigned using IMGT germline references. Reads were removed for weak V/J assignments (E-value above 1e-6), missing CDR3, stop codons, out-of-frame junctions, or ambiguous translated residues. A V3J clonotype was defined by an identical inferred V gene, J gene, and CDR3 amino acid sequence. Percentage overlap between repertoires was computed as shared unique clonotypes divided by the size of the smaller repertoire. Richness of each repertoire was evaluated using RTK rarefaction, the Chao1 estimator, and Recon v2.1 estimates of unobserved clonotypes. Generation probabilities were computed with OLGA for all TCRbeta clonotypes obtained by the gDNA method from four donors. TCRdb retrieved this table from immuneACCESS and kept in-frame rearrangements only. Not all clones are present; in checked studies, unresolved V genes account for under half, and no reason is known for the remainder. V, J and clone size are taken as reported in that table, and D and trimming were inferred from the DNA itself. Present in this sample are around 2,000,000 clones, over 85% of which were seen just once. The ten largest clones capture 1% to 1.5% of the sample.

The germline V gene provides CDR1 SNHLY and CDR2 FYNNEI. From its cysteine to its phenylalanine, the CDR3 spans 15 amino acids. The kept DNA is CDR3 alone, 45 bases in frame from the first base. Between the V and J ends, shortened by 6 bases and 5 bases respectively, the junction contains 19 bases. The receptor was isolated from a man between 18 and 35 years old in good health. Specimen: naive CD8+ T cells sorted from blood. This specimen's cell subset or site label, interpreted: CD45RA+CCR7+. The rearrangement joined TRBV2 to TRBJ1-1; a weak D assignment points to TRBD1 (5 bases agree). The CDR3 amino acid sequence is: CASSQLQDLGTEAFF. The base sequence is TGTGCCAGCAGCCAACTACAGGACTTAGGGACTGAAGCTTTCTTT. Outside the CDR3, residues come from the reference TRBV2 and TRBJ1-1 proteins, so the full variable domain is: EPEVTQTPSHQVTQMGQEVILRCVPISNHLYFYWYRQILGQKVEFLVSFYNNEISEKSEIFDDQFSVERPDGSNFTLKIRSTKLEDSAMYFCASSQLQDLGTEAFFGQGTRLTVV.